Listed below are T cell receptor beta chains from one sample, sequenced in a study of CD8 T cells in acute hepatitis C reinfection. The assay was immunoSEQ multiplex PCR, and TCRdb's table has in-frame clones only and misses some. The sample contains approximately 39,000 clones, around nine tenths of which appear only once. The source material was naive CD8+ T cells from PBMCs. These TCRs come from a man aged 30 to 45 with chronic hepatitis C. Each CDR3 is given with its conserved first and last residue. The D gene is left open where the match is weak. A clone size is listed for some rows: how often the clone was seen (once, few, many), or a class if it is expanded.

V	J	D	size	CDR3	DNA
TRBV7-9	TRBJ2-7	NA	NA	CASSLGGREQCF	TGTGCCAGCAGCTTAGGTGGCAGAGAGCAGTGCTTC
TRBV11-2	TRBJ1-1	NA	NA	CASSLSLGIHTEAFF	TGTGCCAGCAGCTTATCCCTAGGGATACACACTGAAGCTTTCTTT
TRBV18	TRBJ2-7	NA	NA	CASSPPGIGTYEQYF	TGTGCCAGCTCACCACCGGGGATAGGAACCTACGAGCAGTACTTC
TRBV4-3	TRBJ1-6	TRBD1	NA	CASSPGTGVNSPLHF	TGCGCCAGCAGCCCCGGGACAGGGGTTAATTCACCCCTCCACTTT
TRBV19	TRBJ2-2	NA	few	CASTGTNTGELFF	TGTGCCAGTACCGGGACCAACACCGGGGAGCTGTTTTTT
TRBV7-8	TRBJ2-2	TRBD2	NA	CASSGGGPGGELFF	TGTGCCAGCAGCGGGGGGGGACCCGGTGGGGAGCTGTTTTTT
TRBV13	TRBJ2-2	TRBD2	NA	CASSSSAGLVGTGELFF	TGTGCCAGCAGCTCTTCGGCGGGACTAGTTGGGACCGGGGAGCTGTTTTTT
TRBV11-2	TRBJ2-7	NA	NA	CASSLAGATTYEQYF	TGTGCCAGCAGCTTAGCGGGGGCGACTACCTACGAGCAGTACTTC
TRBV14	TRBJ1-1	NA	once	CASSQGGTEAFF	TGTGCCAGCAGCCAAGGGGGGACTGAAGCTTTCTTT
TRBV5-4	TRBJ2-5	NA	NA	CASSLAKEGPETQYF	TGTGCCAGCAGCTTGGCCAAGGAGGGCCCAGAGACCCAGTACTTC
TRBV14	TRBJ2-1	TRBD2	NA	CASNTLAGGRNEQFF	TGTGCCAGCAACACACTAGCGGGGGGGAGGAATGAGCAGTTCTTC
TRBV19	TRBJ2-3	NA	NA	CASSTGGSLDTQYF	TGTGCCAGTAGTACAGGCGGGTCCCTTGATACGCAGTATTTT
TRBV4-2	TRBJ1-2	NA	NA	CASSQGLGYTF	TGTGCCAGCAGCCAAGGCTTAGGCTACACCTTC
TRBV15	TRBJ2-5	NA	NA	CATSSFTGRVETQYF	TGTGCCACCAGTAGTTTCACAGGGCGGGTAGAGACCCAGTACTTC
TRBV9	TRBJ2-1	TRBD2	once	CASTSSGSNEQFF	TGTGCCAGCACATCCAGCGGGAGTAATGAGCAGTTCTTC
TRBV6-1	TRBJ2-2	TRBD2	NA	CASSENPAGGSGELFF	TGTGCCAGCAGTGAAAACCCAGCGGGGGGCTCCGGGGAGCTGTTTTTT
TRBV9	TRBJ2-7	TRBD1	NA	CASSGGGPPGSYEQYF	TGTGCCAGCAGCGGAGGGGGCCCTCCGGGCTCCTACGAGCAGTACTTC
TRBV5-1	TRBJ2-2	TRBD2	NA	CASSSGTSGGAYTGELFF	TGCGCCAGCAGCTCCGGGACTAGCGGGGGGGCCTACACCGGGGAGCTGTTTTTT
TRBV27	TRBJ2-5	NA	NA	CASSPSSGLTQYF	TGTGCCAGCAGCCCTTCAAGCGGGCTGACCCAGTACTTC
TRBV30	TRBJ1-1	NA	NA	CAWMVLWENTEAFF	TGTGCCTGGATGGTCCTATGGGAGAACACTGAAGCTTTCTTT
TRBV2	TRBJ2-1	NA	NA	CASSVGQNFYNEQFF	TGTGCCAGCAGCGTGGGGCAGAACTTTTACAATGAGCAGTTCTTC
TRBV7-9	TRBJ2-3	NA	NA	CASSLELLRMGNTQYF	TGTGCCAGCAGTCTCGAGTTGTTAAGGATGGGAAATACGCAGTATTTT
TRBV4-1	TRBJ1-1	NA	once	CASSQVFLRDTEAFF	TGCGCCAGCAGCCAAGTGTTCCTCAGGGACACTGAAGCTTTCTTT
TRBV15	TRBJ2-1	NA	few	CATSRDNEQFF	TGTGCCACCAGCAGAGATAATGAGCAGTTCTTC
TRBV11-3	TRBJ2-7	NA	NA	CASSALSYEQYF	TGTGCCAGCAGCGCCCTATCCTACGAGCAGTACTTC
TRBV6-5	TRBJ2-7	NA	NA	CASSYSNGAYEQYF	TGTGCCAGCAGTTACTCCAACGGAGCCTACGAGCAGTACTTC
TRBV7-8	TRBJ1-5	TRBD1	NA	CASSSTRQGAKQPQHF	TGTGCCAGCAGCTCCACAAGACAGGGAGCAAAGCAGCCCCAGCATTTT
TRBV2	TRBJ1-1	NA	NA	CASGIKGTEAFF	TGTGCCAGCGGCATTAAGGGCACTGAAGCTTTCTTT
TRBV11-2	TRBJ2-7	NA	few	CASSLGTTEQYF	TGTGCCAGCAGCTTAGGAACTACCGAGCAGTACTTC